Listed here is a single T cell receptor (beta chain). TCRdb re-analysed the 5' RACE reads in MiXCR, keeping a single row per CDR3 protein. This repertoire shows under 70,000 distinct CDR3 sequences, under 15% found once; its top ten account for about 16%. The data are from a study of T cells of healthy individuals. Germline assignment: CDR1 SGHAT and CDR2 FQNNGV. The CDR3 covers 16 residues. Trimming pared 0 bases from V and 4 bases from J, leaving 13 bases between. This sequence joins TRBV11-2 and TRBJ2-1; the D gene is possibly TRBD2 (7 bases). This TCR came from a human donor in good health. The CDR3 DNA is TGTGCCAGCAGCTTAGACGAGGGAGGGGGGTACAATGAGCAGTTCTTC. Encoded protein: CASSLDEGGGYNEQFF.